Below, 2 T cell receptor beta chains from the same sample are listed, as sequenced in a study of cytomegalovirus exposure and HLA in healthy donors. Researchers ran the PCR with 60 Vbeta and 13 Jbeta primers. The assay was immunoSEQ multiplex PCR, and TCRdb's table has in-frame clones only and misses some. The sample holds roughly 120,000 clones, about 8.5% seen once. Specimen: PBMCs. Every receptor here comes from a man aged 40-55 years in good health and CMV-seronegative.

The V call is TRBV29-1, the J call TRBJ2-1; TRBD1 might be the D (5 bases). The CDR3 loop spans 12 amino acids. Trimming removed 7 bases from V and 0 bases from J, with 7 bases in between. From germline, CDR1 is SQVTM and CDR2 ANQGSEA. The CDR3 sequence: CSGQISYNEQFF. In DNA form, the CDR3 reads TGCAGCGGACAGATCTCCTACAATGAGCAGTTCTTC.

The V and J genes are TRBV5-1 and TRBJ2-2, with TRBD2 matching 7 bases. Germline V gene data show CDR1 as SGHRS and CDR2 as YFSETQ. J gave up 5 bases and V 2 bases, and 6 bases lay outside the gene matches. The CDR3 covers 15 residues. In DNA, the CDR3 is TGCGCCAGCAGCTTCAGTGGGGGGGAAACCGGGGAGCTGTTTTTT. Encoded protein: CASSFSGGETGELFF.